The rows below give T cell receptor beta chains drawn from one sample of a study of OX40 agonist ivuxolimab in advanced cancers. Profiling relied on immunoSEQ multiplex PCR, and the TCRdb table lists in-frame clones only, not all of them. The data contain 13,000 or so clones, around 67% of them singletons. The sequences come from CD4+ or CD8+ T cells sorted from blood, collected in a trial of the OX40 agonist ivuxolimab. Source of these receptors: an adult with an advanced solid tumor such as melanoma, head and neck, liver or kidney cancer. The CDR3 runs from the conserved cysteine through the conserved F or W. A D gene is named only where the DNA matches it firmly. Only part of the rows carry a size: once, few, many, or a class if the clone is expanded.

. | TRBJ2-3 | TRBD1 | TRBV18 | TGTGCCAGCTCACTAACAGGGGGCGACTCAGATACGCAGTATTTT | CASSLTGGDSDTQYF
few | TRBJ2-7 | . | TRBV5-6 | TGTGCCAGCAGCTGGACAGGGTCCGTCATGAGCGGGAGAAACGAGCAGTACTTC | CASSWTGSVMSGRNEQYF
. | TRBJ2-7 | TRBD2 | TRBV10-3 | TGTGCCATCAGTGGGGGGACTAGCGGGAGGGCCCACGAGCAGTACTTC | CAISGGTSGRAHEQYF
few | TRBJ1-2 | . | TRBV28 | TGTGCCAGCAGCCCCCTCCGCGGCGGACTAACGGATGGCTACACCTTC | CASSPLRGGLTDGYTF
. | TRBJ2-2 | . | TRBV7-8 | TGTGCCAGCAGCTTAGGTACCATGGACTTTCACCGGGAGCTGTTTTTT | CASSLGTMDFHRELFF
. | TRBJ2-1 | TRBD2 | TRBV29-1 | TGCAGCGTTGCGGGCGGGAGGGACTACAATGAGCAGTTCTTC | CSVAGGRDYNEQFF
. | TRBJ1-1 | . | TRBV13 | TGTGCCAGCAGACAGAGGGGGGGGATGAACACTGAAGCTTTCTTT | CASRQRGGMNTEAFF
. | TRBJ2-7 | . | TRBV15 | TGTGCCACCAGCAGGACAGGATCAAGCGAGCAGTACTTC | CATSRTGSSEQYF
. | TRBJ1-2 | TRBD1 | TRBV6-5 | TGTGCCGCCTCGGACAGGGCTTATGGCTACACCTTC | CAASDRAYGYTF
. | TRBJ2-7 | . | TRBV21-1 | TGTGCCAGCAGCCCCAGGCCCCAGGGGTTCTACGAGCAGTACTTC | CASSPRPQGFYEQYF
. | TRBJ2-7 | . | TRBV28 | TGTGCCAGCAGTTTCGTCGGGTCCTACGAGCAGTACTTC | CASSFVGSYEQYF
. | TRBJ2-6 | TRBD1 | TRBV2 | TGTGCCAGCAGTGGGCAGGGGGCATCTGGGGCCAACGTCCTGACTTTC | CASSGQGASGANVLTF
. | TRBJ2-1 | TRBD1 | TRBV7-6 | TGTGCCAGCAGCTTAGGACCCCGGGACAGGGAAGGTAATGAGCAGTTCTTC | CASSLGPRDREGNEQFF
. | TRBJ2-3 | . | TRBV27 | TGTGCCAGTCACCAAGGGCCCTGGGTGACAGATACGCAGTATTTT | CASHQGPWVTDTQYF
. | TRBJ1-2 | TRBD1 | TRBV11-2 | TGTGCCAGCAGCGACGGGGACAGGGGCTATGGCTACACCTTC | CASSDGDRGYGYTF
few | TRBJ1-1 | TRBD1 | TRBV5-4 | TGTGCCAGCAGCTGGATACCGGGACAGGGAGCTGAAGCTTTCTTT | CASSWIPGQGAEAFF
. | TRBJ2-2 | . | TRBV30 | TGTGCCTGGAGCGCCGGTGGGAGAGACGCCGGGGAGCTGTTTTTT | CAWSAGGRDAGELFF
few | TRBJ2-7 | . | TRBV9 | TGTGCCAGCAGCGTAGAGTCGGGGGGCCGGGAGGAGCAGTACTTC | CASSVESGGREEQYF